This TCR beta chain emerged from a study of blood T cell repertoires in COVID-19. Across the study: Italy, Spain and the United States were the sources of the convalescent and acute COVID-19 samples.

Source study methods: Amplification of reference gene primers was used by the study to estimate nucleated cell counts. Measured with immunoSEQ multiplex PCR; TCRdb has only the in-frame clones, and not every one. V and J calls and clone size are as listed in that table; D and trimming were resolved from the DNA. Of 150,000 to 170,000 clones listed, 91% are singletons. Per the germline V gene, CDR1 is SEHNR and CDR2 is FQNEAQ (reference sequence). J lost 3 bases, V lost 4 bases, and 4 bases had no gene match. The length of the CDR3 is 14 residues. The sequenced sample consisted of peripheral blood. The V and J genes are TRBV7-9 and TRBJ2-7; TRBD1 aligns across 9 bases. The receptor was derived from a man aged 45-60 years with acute or convalescent COVID-19. The DNA of the CDR3 is TGTGCCAGCAGCTCACGGACAGGGGACTACGAGCAGTACTTC. Translating it yields CASSSRTGDYEQYF.